Presented here are 6 T cell receptor beta chains from one specimen sequenced in a study of cytomegalovirus exposure and HLA in healthy donors. Amplification used 60 Vbeta primers and 13 Jbeta primers. This table comes from immunoSEQ multiplex PCR, and its TCRdb copy is limited to in-frame clones, with some not included. Of about 93,000 clones listed, 82% are singletons. Sequencing was performed on PBMCs. The receptors here all came from a man aged 45-60 years in good health and CMV-seronegative.

The rearrangement uses TRBV19 and TRBJ2-4; 8 bases are a match to TRBD2. Germline V CDR1 and CDR2: LNHDA, SQIVND (reference sequence). The trim removed 6 bases at V and 3 bases at J, leaving 7 bases unmatched. This CDR3 is built from 15 residues. The CDR3 loop reads CASRDSGIVKNIQYF. Written as DNA, the CDR3 is TGTGCCAGTAGAGATAGCGGGATCGTCAAAAACATTCAGTACTTC.

This chain connects TRBV30 to TRBJ2-7; 10 bases align to TRBD1. V gave up 0 bases and J gave up 6 bases; unmatched junction bases: 8. The CDR3 is made up of 15 amino acids. CDR1 and CDR2 from the germline V gene are GTSNPN and SVGIG (reference sequence). The CDR3 region has the DNA TGTGCCTGGAGTGTCGGGACAGGGGCTTTCAGCGAGCAGTACTTC. It encodes CAWSVGTGAFSEQYF. The variable domain in full, completed from reference TRBV30 and TRBJ2-7, reads SQTIHQWPATLVQPVGSPLSLECTVEGTSNPNLYWYRQAAGRGLQLLFYSVGIGQISSEVPQNLSASRPQDRQFILSSKKLLLSDSGFYLCAWSVGTGAFSEQYFGPGTRLTVT.

On this clone: The germline gene is not matched at one end of the junction; a read error may be the cause. The chain joins TRBV7-9 to TRBJ2-6; D remains unclear. Germline CDR1 and CDR2: SEHNR and FQNEAQ (reference sequence). The CDR3 covers 15 residues. CDR3 nucleotide sequence: TGTTCCAGCAGCTTAACTGGCTCTGGGGCCAACGTCCTGACTTTC. Its protein is CSSSLTGSGANVLTF.

V gene TRBV30 combines with J gene TRBJ2-2; 15 nucleotides line up with TRBD2. The CDR3 extends over 19 amino acids. Trimming took 3 bases from V and 0 from J; bases not matched to a gene: 8. Germline assignment: CDR1 GTSNPN and CDR2 SVGIG (reference sequence). The CDR3 nucleotides are TGTGCCTGGAGCAGTCCGGGACTAGCGGGAGGAACGAACACCGGGGAGCTGTTTTTT. This codes for CAWSSPGLAGGTNTGELFF.

This clone was seen a few times. V is TRBV5-1 and J is TRBJ1-1; D is ambiguous. The CDR3 extends over 13 amino acids. Germline V gives CDR1 SGHRS, CDR2 YFSETQ. V was shortened by 2 bases and J by 3 bases, with 8 bases between the two germline ends. Written as DNA, the CDR3 is TGCGCCAGCAGCTTATTCCTAGACACTGAAGCTTTCTTT. Translating it yields CASSLFLDTEAFF.

The chain employs TRBV5-6 and TRBJ2-2; 8 bases line up with TRBD1. The CDR3 runs to 16 residues. CDR1 SGHDT and CDR2 YYEEEE come from the germline V gene. J gave up 4 bases and V 3 bases, and 8 bases lay outside the gene matches. The CDR3 DNA is TGTGCCAGCAGCTACGTCACAGGGGGAGGCACCGGGGAGCTGTTTTTT. Protein sequence: CASSYVTGGGTGELFF. Looking up the rest from reference TRBV5-6 and TRBJ2-2 gives the full variable domain: DAGVTQSPTHLIKTRGQQVTLRCSPKSGHDTVSWYQQALGQGPQFIFQYYEEEERQRGNFPDRFSGHQFPNYSSELNVNALLLGDSALYLCASSYVTGGGTGELFFGEGSRLTVL.